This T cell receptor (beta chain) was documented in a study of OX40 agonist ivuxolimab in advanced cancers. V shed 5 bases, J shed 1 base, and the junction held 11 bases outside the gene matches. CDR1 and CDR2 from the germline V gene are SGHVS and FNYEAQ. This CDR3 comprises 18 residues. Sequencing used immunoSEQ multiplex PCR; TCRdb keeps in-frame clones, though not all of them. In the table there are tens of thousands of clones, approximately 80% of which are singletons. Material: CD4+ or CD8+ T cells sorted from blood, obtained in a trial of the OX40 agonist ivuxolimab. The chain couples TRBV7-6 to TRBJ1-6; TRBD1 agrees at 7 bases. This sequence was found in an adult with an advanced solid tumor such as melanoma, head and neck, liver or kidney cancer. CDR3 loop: CASSGGGQGGSYNSPLHF. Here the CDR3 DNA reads TGTGCCAGCAGCGGAGGCGGGCAGGGGGGGTCCTATAATTCACCCCTCCACTTT.